This T cell receptor (beta chain) was sequenced in a study of cytomegalovirus exposure and HLA in healthy donors. Study background: An early data release held some 89 million unique TCRs from HLA-typed donors.

The PCR ran on 60 Vbeta and 13 Jbeta primers. Clones were read by immunoSEQ multiplex PCR, and TCRdb kept only the in-frame ones, dropping some. The sample contains roughly 120,000 clones, 15% to 19% of which appear only once. Only a few counts were recorded for this clone. The antigen remains undetermined. Study-wide points: One later analysis reportedly identified an Asian-associated ancestry cluster that showed fewer N-insertions than the approximately 670-donor mean. Associated with cytomegalovirus, according to the listing, were 150 to 200 TCR beta chains.

Germline values: CDR1 SGHDN, CDR2 FVKESK. Between the trimmed V and J ends, which lost 0 bases and 6 bases, there was a span of 11 bases. CDR3 length: 15 amino acids. Sequencing was carried out using PBMCs. This TCR was recovered from a woman aged 18-29 years in good health and CMV-seronegative. The chain recombines TRBV14 with TRBJ2-2; D may be TRBD1 (5 bases). CDR3 residues: CASSQDLRGPGELFF. In nucleotides, the CDR3 is TGTGCCAGCAGCCAAGATCTAAGGGGCCCCGGGGAGCTGTTTTTT. The variable domain in full, with the rest retrieved from reference TRBV14 and TRBJ2-2, is EAGVTQFPSHSVIEKGQTVTLRCDPISGHDNLYWYRRVMGKEIKFLLHFVKESKQDESGMPNNRFLAERTGGTYSTLKVQPAELEDSGVYFCASSQDLRGPGELFFGEGSRLTVL.